The 11 T cell receptor beta chains below all came from one sample that was sequenced in a study of tissue T cells after allogeneic stem cell transplantation. Time point indicated: mouse harvest day 14 after allogeneic transplant. Each mouse received 10^7 T-cell-depleted marrow cells plus 10^6 splenic CD5+ T cells by tail vein. Clones were sequenced by immunoSEQ multiplex PCR, and TCRdb holds only the in-frame ones, with some missing. The sample records around 1,500 clones, approximately 51% being singletons. The sequenced sample consisted of gut tissue. The receptor source for this set is a female BALB/c mouse given C57BL/6 T cells with graft-versus-host disease after an allogeneic hematopoietic cell transplant.

Turning to this clone: Any gene name here is a mouse gene name. The observed sequence ends 1 residue before the CDR3 terminus, with the missing tail filled in from the germline J gene. V usage is TRBV19 and J usage is TRBJ1-6; D may be TRBD1 (5 bases). TRBJ1-6 is assigned to the ORF class and has an uncertain function. The CDR3 extends over 14 amino acids. V was cut by 0 bases and J by 7 bases, with 8 bases left in between. The V gene's germline CDR1 is FNHDT and CDR2 SITEND (reference sequence). The CDR3 DNA, read in part, is TGTGCCAGCAGTATAGGGGAGGGGAATTCGCCCCTCTAC. It encodes CASSIGEGNSPLY. The entire CDR3 protein reads CASSIGEGNSPLYF.

For this clone: Mouse names are used for the genes. The read ends 1 residue early relative to the CDR3; the germline J gene fills the gap. The chain couples TRBV3 to TRBJ1-2; no definite D call. V was cut by 2 bases and J by 3 bases, with 4 bases left in between. CDR1 and CDR2 (germline): SNHLY, FYNGKV (reference sequence). The CDR3 extends over 12 amino acids. Partial CDR3 DNA: TGTGCCAGCAGCTTAAGGGACTCCGACTACACC. It is translated as CASSLRDSDYT. In full, the CDR3 is CASSLRDSDYTF.

Turning to this clone: Gene names and germline refer to mouse. Sequencing ends 1 residue short of the CDR3 end; the germline J gene provides the rest. This chain links TRBV12-2 with TRBJ1-4, with 7 bases matching TRBD1. Unmatched junction bases numbered 5, after V lost 2 bases and J lost 0 bases. The CDR3 totals 16 residues. From germline, CDR1 is SGHLS and CDR2 HYDKME. The sequenced CDR3 bases are TGTGCCAGCTCTCGGAAACAGGGGTTTTCCAACGAAAGATTATTT. Translated: CASSRKQGFSNERLF. The complete CDR3 sequence is CASSRKQGFSNERLFF.

Turning to this clone: Gene names and germline refer to mouse. The DNA ends 1 residue before the CDR3 does, and the rest of the CDR3 is filled in from the germline J gene. The gene calls are TRBV23 and TRBJ2-7; the table's D call TRBD2 went unverified against the DNA. Germline CDR1 KGHTA, CDR2 FQNQQP. CDR3 length equals 14 residues. The CDR3 protein is CSSSPGLGGGEQYF. CDR3 DNA, as far as it was read: TGCTCCAGCAGTCCGGGACTGGGGGGAGGTGAACAGTAC.

With regard to this clone: Gene labels here are mouse ones. The missing CDR3 end, 1 residue past where the read stops, is filled in from the germline J gene. The chain is built from TRBV15 and TRBJ2-4, with D possibly TRBD2 on 5 matching bases. CDR3 length equals 14 residues. The germline V and J ends were trimmed by 3 bases and 1 base, with 8 bases remaining between them. Per germline, CDR1 SGHND and CDR2 FRSKSL. Here the CDR3 reads CASSLNGGQNTLYF. The part of the CDR3 DNA that was read is TGTGCCAGCAGTTTGAATGGGGGTCAAAACACCTTGTAC.

To note about this clone: Germline and genes: mouse. The read comes to an end 1 residue before the CDR3 does, leaving the germline J gene to fill in the end. The V call is TRBV13-3, the J call TRBJ2-4; TRBD2 matches at 7 bases. In germline, CDR1 is NNHDY, CDR2 SYVADS. There are 14 residues in the CDR3. V lost 1 base, J lost 1 base, and 0 bases stayed unmatched. The CDR3 loop reads CASSDWGGQNTLYF. The sequenced CDR3 bases are TGTGCCAGCAGTGATTGGGGGGGTCAAAACACCTTGTAC.

About this clone itself: Gene names follow the mouse nomenclature. The observed sequence ends 1 residue before the CDR3 terminus, with the missing tail filled in from the germline J gene. The chain joins TRBV26 to TRBJ1-1; the match to TRBD1 covers 10 bases. The J segment lost 7 bases and the V segment lost 4 bases, leaving 3 bases of the junction unmatched. Germline values: CDR1 KGHPV, CDR2 FQNQEV (reference sequence). CDR3 length equals 13 residues. The covered CDR3 bases are TGTGCCAGCAGTCCGGGACAGGGGAGAGAAGTCTTC. The encoded protein is CASSPGQGREVF. The CDR3 as a whole reads CASSPGQGREVFF.

For this clone: Mouse gene names and germline throughout. The read ends 1 residue shy of where the CDR3 ends; the end is completed using the germline J gene. This rearrangement joins TRBV26 to TRBJ2-3; 12 positions match TRBD2. Germline assignment: CDR1 KGHPV and CDR2 FQNQEV (reference sequence). This CDR3 spans 14 amino acids. The J segment lost 3 bases and the V segment lost 6 bases, leaving 1 base of the junction unmatched. The CDR3 loop reads CASRDWGGAETLYF. Partial CDR3 DNA: TGTGCCAGCAGAGACTGGGGGGGCGCAGAAACGCTGTAT.

A note on this clone: Each gene name is a mouse one. The CDR3 end lies 1 residue beyond the end of the read and is filled in from the germline J gene. The V call is TRBV2, the J call TRBJ1-4; TRBD1 matches at 10 bases. The V and J ends lost 1 base and 5 bases, in that order; junction bases with no gene match: 1. The CDR3 length is 15 residues. Looked up from germline, CDR1 is LGHNA and CDR2 is YSYQKL. The CDR3 bases that were read are TGTGCCAGCAGCCAAGTGGGACAGGGGAACGAAAGATTATTT. It codes for CASSQVGQGNERLF. The whole CDR3 region reads CASSQVGQGNERLFF.

Turning to this clone: Gene names and germline match the mouse. The read finishes 1 residue shy of the CDR3 end, and the germline J gene is used to complete it. The J gene is TRBJ2-7, the V gene TRBV13-1; tentatively, D is TRBD1 (5 bases). Per germline, CDR1 NSHNY and CDR2 SYGAGN. The V end was cut by 1 base, the J end by 7 bases, with 9 bases between. CDR3 size: 12 residues. Incomplete CDR3 DNA: TGTGCCAGCAGTGATAAAGGGGTGGAACAGTAC. Its protein is CASSDKGVEQY. The entire CDR3 reads CASSDKGVEQYF.

Of note for this clone: These gene names are mouse names. The covered CDR3 bases are TGTGCCAGCAGCGACTGGGGGGGTCAAGACACCCAGTAC. Its translation is CASSDWGGQDTQY. The CDR3 in its entirety is CASSDWGGQDTQYF. This chain connects TRBV26 to TRBJ2-5, with TRBD2 matching 11 bases. The read terminates 1 residue before the CDR3 end, so the remaining end is supplied by the germline J gene. The CDR3 covers 14 residues. J gave up 3 bases and V 6 bases, and 2 bases lay outside the gene matches. The germline gives CDR1 KGHPV, CDR2 FQNQEV (reference sequence).